This T cell receptor beta chain was found in a study of blood T cell repertoires in COVID-19. V dropped 6 bases and J dropped 2 bases, with 16 bases sitting between them. Germline V gene sequence: CDR1 SQVTM, CDR2 ANQGSEA. The CDR3 extends over 14 amino acids. Clones were sequenced by immunoSEQ multiplex PCR, and TCRdb holds only the in-frame ones, with some missing. The sample shows approximately 100,000 clones, about 85% of them seen only once. This TCR was recovered from a woman in her seventies with active or convalescent COVID-19. Sequenced: peripheral blood. The chain combines TRBV29-1 with TRBJ1-1; no reliable D call. This CDR3 reads CSVAQSTGNTEAFF. CDR3 nucleotide sequence: TGCAGCGTGGCGCAGTCCACGGGAAACACTGAAGCTTTCTTT.